A single sample is the source of the 3 T cell receptor beta chains below, sequenced in a study of long-term antiretroviral therapy in people with HIV. Sequencing used immunoSEQ v3.0 at survey level. The protocol was immunoSEQ multiplex PCR, while the TCRdb copy is restricted to in-frame clones and leaves out a portion. The sample consists of roughly 30,000 clones, 85% to 95% of them appearing once. Material: unsorted PBMCs, obtained about 6.5 years after starting antiretroviral therapy. The receptors come from a woman aged 40 to 55 with HIV.

This clone was detected once. V usage is TRBV6-5 and J usage is TRBJ1-2, with 11 bases identical to TRBD1. The CDR3 totals 14 residues. Germline V gives CDR1 MNHEY, CDR2 SVGAGI. With V trimmed by 5 bases and J by 5 bases, 4 bases remained unmatched. CDR3 in DNA: TGTGCCAGCAGTCGGGACAGGGGGGCATATGGCTACACCTTC. Translated, it gives CASSRDRGAYGYTF.

The chain employs TRBV7-9 and TRBJ1-1; D not certain. The CDR3 covers 13 residues. Germline CDR1 SEHNR, CDR2 FQNEAQ (reference sequence). Trimming removed 6 bases at V and 3 bases at J, with 11 bases between. CDR3 sequence reads: CASSGEGYTEAFF. In DNA form, the CDR3 reads TGTGCCAGCAGTGGGGAAGGGTACACTGAAGCTTTCTTT.

This chain links TRBV29-1 with TRBJ2-7; no clear D. CDR1 is SQVTM, CDR2 ANQGSEA, per germline. CDR3 length equals 11 residues. Trimming left V 5 bases short and J 4 bases short, with 9 bases between. CDR3 sequence: CSVMSPYEQYF. The CDR3 DNA sequence: TGCAGCGTTATGTCGCCTTACGAGCAGTACTTC.